This TCR beta chain comes out of a study of immune evolution from preneoplasia to lung adenocarcinoma. Unmatched junction bases numbered 7, after V lost 0 bases and J lost 7 bases. Germline CDR1 and CDR2: SGHNT and YENEEA. This CDR3 spans 15 amino acids. Comments on this clone: Its antigen is unidentified.

Study-wide results and caveats: Later-stage lesions appeared to have more T cells, more diversity, less clonality.

The table came from immunoSEQ multiplex PCR; TCRdb's copy has only in-frame clones and leaves some out. The sample records roughly 9,900 clones, 82% being singletons. The chain combines TRBV11-3 with TRBJ1-1; TRBD1 matches at 8 bases. Sequences were obtained from FFPE minimally invasive lung adenocarcinoma tissue. The TCR sequence derives from a person aged 65-85 years with lung adenocarcinoma. The CDR3 spells CASSLDTRQGNEAFF. The CDR3 DNA follows: TGTGCCAGCAGCTTAGATACCCGACAGGGGAATGAAGCTTTCTTT.